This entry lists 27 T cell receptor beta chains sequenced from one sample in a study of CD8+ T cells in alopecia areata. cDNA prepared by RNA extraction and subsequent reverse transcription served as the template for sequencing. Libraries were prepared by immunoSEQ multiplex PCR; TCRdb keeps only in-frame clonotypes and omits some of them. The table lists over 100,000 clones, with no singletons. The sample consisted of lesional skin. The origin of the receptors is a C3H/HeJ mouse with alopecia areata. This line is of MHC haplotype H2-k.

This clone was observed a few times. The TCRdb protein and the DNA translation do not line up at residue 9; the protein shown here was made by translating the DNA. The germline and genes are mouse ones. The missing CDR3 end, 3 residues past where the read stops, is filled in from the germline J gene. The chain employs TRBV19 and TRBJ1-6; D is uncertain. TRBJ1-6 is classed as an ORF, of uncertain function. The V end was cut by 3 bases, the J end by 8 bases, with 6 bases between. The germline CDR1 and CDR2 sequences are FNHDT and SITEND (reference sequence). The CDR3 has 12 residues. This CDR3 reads CASSRQDSPLYF. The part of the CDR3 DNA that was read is TGTGCCAGCAGTAGACAAGATTCGCCC.

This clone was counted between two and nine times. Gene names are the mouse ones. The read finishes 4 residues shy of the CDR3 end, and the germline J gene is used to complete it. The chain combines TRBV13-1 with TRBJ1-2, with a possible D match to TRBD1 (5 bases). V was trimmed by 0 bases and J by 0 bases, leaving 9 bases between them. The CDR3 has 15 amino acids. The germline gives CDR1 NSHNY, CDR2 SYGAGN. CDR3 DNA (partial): TGTGCCAGCAGTGATGCAGACAGTGCAAACTCC. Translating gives CASSDADSANS. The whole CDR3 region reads CASSDADSANSDYTF.

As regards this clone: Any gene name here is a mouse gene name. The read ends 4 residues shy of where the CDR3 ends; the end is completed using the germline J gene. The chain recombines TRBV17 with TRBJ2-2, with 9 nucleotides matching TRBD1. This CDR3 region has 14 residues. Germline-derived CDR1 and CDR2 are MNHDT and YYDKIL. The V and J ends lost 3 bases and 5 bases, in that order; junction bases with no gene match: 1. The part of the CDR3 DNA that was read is TGTGCTAGCAGTAGCGGACAGGGGACCGGG. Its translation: CASSSGQGTG. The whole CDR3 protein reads CASSSGQGTGQLYF.

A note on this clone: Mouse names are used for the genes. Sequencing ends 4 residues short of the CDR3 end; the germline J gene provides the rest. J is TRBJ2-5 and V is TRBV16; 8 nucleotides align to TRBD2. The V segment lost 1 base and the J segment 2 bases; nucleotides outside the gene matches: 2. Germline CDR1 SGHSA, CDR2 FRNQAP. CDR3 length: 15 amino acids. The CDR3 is CASSLGLGSQDTQYF. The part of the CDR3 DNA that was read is TGTGCAAGCAGCTTAGGACTGGGGAGCCAAGAC. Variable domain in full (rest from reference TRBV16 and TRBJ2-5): NAGVIQTPRHKVTGKGQEATLWCEPISGHSAVFWYRQTIVQGLEFLTYFRNQAPIDDSGMPKERFSAQMPNQSHSTLKIQSTQPQDSAVYLCASSLGLGSQDTQYFGPGTRLLVL.

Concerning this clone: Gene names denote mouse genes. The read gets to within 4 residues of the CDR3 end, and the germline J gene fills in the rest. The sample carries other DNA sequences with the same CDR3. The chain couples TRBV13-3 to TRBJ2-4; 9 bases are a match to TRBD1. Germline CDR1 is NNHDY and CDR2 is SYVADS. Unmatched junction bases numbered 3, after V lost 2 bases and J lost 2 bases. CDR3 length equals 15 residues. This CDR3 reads CASSERTGDQNTLYF. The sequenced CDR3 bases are TGTGCCAGCAGTGAAAGGACAGGGGATCAAAAC.

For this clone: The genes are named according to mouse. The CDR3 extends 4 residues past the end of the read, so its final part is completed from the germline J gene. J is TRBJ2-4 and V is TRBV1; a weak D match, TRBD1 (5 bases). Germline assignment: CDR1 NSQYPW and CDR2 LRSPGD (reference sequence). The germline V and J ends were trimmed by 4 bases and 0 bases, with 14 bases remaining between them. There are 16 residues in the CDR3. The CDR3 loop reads CTCSERQGGSQNTLYF. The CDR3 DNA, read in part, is TGCACCTGCAGTGAACGCCAGGGAGGGAGTCAAAAC.

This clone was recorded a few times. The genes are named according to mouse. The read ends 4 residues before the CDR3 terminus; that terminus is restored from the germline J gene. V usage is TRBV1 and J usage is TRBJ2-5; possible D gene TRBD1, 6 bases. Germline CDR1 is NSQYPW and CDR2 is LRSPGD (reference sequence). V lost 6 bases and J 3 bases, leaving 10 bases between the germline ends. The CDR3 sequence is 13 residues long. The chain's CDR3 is CTCRPGQQDTQYF. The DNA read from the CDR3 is TGCACCTGCAGACCGGGACAACAAGAC.

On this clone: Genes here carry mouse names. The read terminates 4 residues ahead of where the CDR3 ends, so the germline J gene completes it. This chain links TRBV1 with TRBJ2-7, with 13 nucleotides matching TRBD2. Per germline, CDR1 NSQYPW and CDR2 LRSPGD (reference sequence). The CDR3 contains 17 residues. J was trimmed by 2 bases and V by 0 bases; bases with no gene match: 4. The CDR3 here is CTCSAERTGGAPYEQYF. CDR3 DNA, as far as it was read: TGCACCTGCAGTGCAGAGAGGACTGGGGGGGCGCCCTAT.

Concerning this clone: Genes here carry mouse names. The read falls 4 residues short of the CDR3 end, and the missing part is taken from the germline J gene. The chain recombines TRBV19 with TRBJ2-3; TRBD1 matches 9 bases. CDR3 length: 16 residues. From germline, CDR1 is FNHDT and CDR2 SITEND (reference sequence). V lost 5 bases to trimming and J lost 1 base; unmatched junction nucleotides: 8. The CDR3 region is CASSPTGGAGAETLYF. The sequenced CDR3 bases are TGTGCCAGCAGCCCCACAGGGGGCGCGGGTGCAGAA.

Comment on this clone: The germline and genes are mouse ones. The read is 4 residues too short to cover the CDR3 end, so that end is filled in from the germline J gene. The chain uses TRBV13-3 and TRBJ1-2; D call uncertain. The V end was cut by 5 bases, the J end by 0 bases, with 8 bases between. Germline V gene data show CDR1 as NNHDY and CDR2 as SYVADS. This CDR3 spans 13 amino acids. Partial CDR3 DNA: TGTGCCAGCAGCCCTCTAACAAACTCC. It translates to CASSPLTNS. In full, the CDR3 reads CASSPLTNSDYTF.

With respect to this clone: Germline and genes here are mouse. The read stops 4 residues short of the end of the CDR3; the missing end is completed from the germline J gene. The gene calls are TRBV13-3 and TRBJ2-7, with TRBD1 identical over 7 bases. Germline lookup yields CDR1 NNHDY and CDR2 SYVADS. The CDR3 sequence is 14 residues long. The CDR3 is CASSDAEGQYEQYF. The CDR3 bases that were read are TGTGCCAGCAGTGATGCAGAGGGACAGTAT.

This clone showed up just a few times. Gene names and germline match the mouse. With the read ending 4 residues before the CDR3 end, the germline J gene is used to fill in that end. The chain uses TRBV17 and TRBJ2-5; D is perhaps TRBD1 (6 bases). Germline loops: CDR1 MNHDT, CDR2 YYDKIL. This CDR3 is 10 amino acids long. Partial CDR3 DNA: TGTGCTACAGGGGAAGAC. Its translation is CATGED. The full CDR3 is CATGEDTQYF. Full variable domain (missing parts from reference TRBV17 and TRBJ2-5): DTTVKQNPRYKLARVGKPVNLICSQTMNHDTMYWYQKKPNQAPKLLLFYYDKILNREADTFEKFQSSRPNNSFCSLYIGSAGLEYSAMYLCATGEDTQYFGPGTRLLVL.

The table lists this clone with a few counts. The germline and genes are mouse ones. CDR3 residues: CASSDGLERDTQYF. CDR3 DNA (partial): TGTGCCAGCAGTGATGGGCTGGAGAGGGAC. V gene TRBV13-3 combines with J gene TRBJ2-5; D gene unclear. The read ends 4 residues shy of where the CDR3 ends; the end is completed using the germline J gene. Germline V gene lookup returns CDR1 NNHDY and CDR2 SYVADS. The CDR3 runs 14 residues. The full variable domain, completed using reference TRBV13-3 and TRBJ2-5, is EAAVTQSPRSKVAVTGGKVTLSCHQTNNHDYMYWYRQDTGHGLRLIHYSYVADSTEKGDIPDGYKASRPSQENFSLILELASLSQTAVYFCASSDGLERDTQYFGPGTRLLVL.

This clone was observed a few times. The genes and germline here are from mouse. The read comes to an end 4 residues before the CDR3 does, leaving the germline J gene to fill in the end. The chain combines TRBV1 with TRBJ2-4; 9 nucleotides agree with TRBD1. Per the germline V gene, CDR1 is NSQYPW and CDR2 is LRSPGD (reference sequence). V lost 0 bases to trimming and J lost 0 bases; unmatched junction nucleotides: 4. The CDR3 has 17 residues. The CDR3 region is CTCSADDRGASQNTLYF. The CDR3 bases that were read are TGCACCTGCAGTGCAGATGACAGGGGGGCTAGTCAAAAC.

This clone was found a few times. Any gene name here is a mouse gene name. The CDR3 DNA, read in part, is TGTGCCAGCAGTGACCCCAGGGGCGGGTCAGAA. Protein product: CASSDPRGGSE. The CDR3 in full is CASSDPRGGSETLYF. J is TRBJ2-3 and V is TRBV13-1; D perhaps matches TRBD1 (6 bases). Coverage ceases 4 residues before the CDR3 finishes, and the germline J gene fills in the end. The germline CDR1 and CDR2 sequences are NSHNY and SYGAGN. Trimming cost V 2 bases and J 4 bases, with 14 bases left between them. The CDR3 has 15 residues.

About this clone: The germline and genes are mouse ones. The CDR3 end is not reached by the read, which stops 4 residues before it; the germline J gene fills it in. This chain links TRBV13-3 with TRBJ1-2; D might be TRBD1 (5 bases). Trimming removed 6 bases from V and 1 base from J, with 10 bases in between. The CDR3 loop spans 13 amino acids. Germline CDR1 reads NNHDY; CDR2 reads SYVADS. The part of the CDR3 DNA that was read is TGTGCCAGCACTAGGACAAAAAACTCC. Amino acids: CASTRTKNS. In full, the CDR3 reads CASTRTKNSDYTF.

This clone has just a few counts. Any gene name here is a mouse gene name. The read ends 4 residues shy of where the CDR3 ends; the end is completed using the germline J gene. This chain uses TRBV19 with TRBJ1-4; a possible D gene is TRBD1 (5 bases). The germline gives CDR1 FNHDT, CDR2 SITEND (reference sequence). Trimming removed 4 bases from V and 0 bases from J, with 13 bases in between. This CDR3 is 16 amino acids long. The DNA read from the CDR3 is TGTGCCAGCAGTGGGGGGACCGCCATTTCCAACGAA. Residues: CASSGGTAISNE. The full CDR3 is CASSGGTAISNERLFF.

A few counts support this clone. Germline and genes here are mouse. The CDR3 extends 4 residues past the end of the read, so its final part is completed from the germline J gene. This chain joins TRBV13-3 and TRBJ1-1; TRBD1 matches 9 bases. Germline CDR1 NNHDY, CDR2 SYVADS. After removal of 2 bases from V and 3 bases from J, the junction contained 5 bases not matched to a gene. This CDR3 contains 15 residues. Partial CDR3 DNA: TGTGCCAGCAGTGAATCCGGGACAGGGCACACA. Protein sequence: CASSESGTGHT. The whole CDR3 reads CASSESGTGHTEVFF.

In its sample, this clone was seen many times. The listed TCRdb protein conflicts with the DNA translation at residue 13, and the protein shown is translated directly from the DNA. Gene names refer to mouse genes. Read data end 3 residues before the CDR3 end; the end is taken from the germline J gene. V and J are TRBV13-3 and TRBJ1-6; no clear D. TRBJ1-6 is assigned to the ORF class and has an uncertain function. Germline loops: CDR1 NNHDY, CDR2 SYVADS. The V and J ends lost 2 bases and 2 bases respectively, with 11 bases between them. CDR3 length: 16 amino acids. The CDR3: CASSDHRGTYNSPLYF. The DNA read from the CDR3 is TGTGCCAGCAGTGACCACAGAGGAACCTATAATTCGCCC.

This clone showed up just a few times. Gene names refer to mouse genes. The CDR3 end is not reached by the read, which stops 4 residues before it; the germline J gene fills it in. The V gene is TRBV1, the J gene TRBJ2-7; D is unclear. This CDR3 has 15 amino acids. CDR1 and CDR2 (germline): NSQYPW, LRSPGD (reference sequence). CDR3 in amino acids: CTCSAEFDNTYEQYF. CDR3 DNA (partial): TGCACCTGCAGTGCAGAATTCGACAATACTTAT. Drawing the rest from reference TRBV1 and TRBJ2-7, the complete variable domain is VTLLEQNPRWRLVPRGQAVNLRCILKNSQYPWMSWYQQDLQKQLQWLFTLRSPGDKEVKSLPGADYLATRVTDTELRLQVANMSQGRTLYCTCSAEFDNTYEQYFGPGTRLTVL.

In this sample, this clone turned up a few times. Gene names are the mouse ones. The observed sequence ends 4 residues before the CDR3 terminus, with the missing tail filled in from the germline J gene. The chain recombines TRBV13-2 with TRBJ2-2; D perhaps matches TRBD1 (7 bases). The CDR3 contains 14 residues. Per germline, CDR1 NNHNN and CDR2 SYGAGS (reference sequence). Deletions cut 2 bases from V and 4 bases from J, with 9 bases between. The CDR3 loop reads CASGEEGATGQLYF. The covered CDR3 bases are TGTGCCAGCGGTGAGGAGGGGGCCACCGGG.

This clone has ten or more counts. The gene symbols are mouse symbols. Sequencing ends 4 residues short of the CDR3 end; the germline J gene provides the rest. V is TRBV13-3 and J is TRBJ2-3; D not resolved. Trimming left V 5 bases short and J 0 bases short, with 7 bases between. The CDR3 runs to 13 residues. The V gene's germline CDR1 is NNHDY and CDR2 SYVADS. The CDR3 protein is CASRLSSAETLYF. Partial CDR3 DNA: TGTGCCAGCAGACTCTCTAGTGCAGAA.

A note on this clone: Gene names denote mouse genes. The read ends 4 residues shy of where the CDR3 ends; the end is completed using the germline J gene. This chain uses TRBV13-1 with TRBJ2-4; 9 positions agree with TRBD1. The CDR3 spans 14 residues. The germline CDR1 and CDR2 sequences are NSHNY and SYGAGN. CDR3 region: CASSPRDRENTLYF. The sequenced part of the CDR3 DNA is TGTGCCAGCAGTCCCCGGGACAGGGAAAAC.

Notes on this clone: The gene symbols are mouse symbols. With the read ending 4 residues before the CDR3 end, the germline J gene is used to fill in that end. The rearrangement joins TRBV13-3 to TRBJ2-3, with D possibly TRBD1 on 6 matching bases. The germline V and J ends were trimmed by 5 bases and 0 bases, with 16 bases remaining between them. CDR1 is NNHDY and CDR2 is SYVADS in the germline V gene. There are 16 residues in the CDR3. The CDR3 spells CASRSRDISSAETLYF. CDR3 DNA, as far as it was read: TGTGCCAGCAGGTCCCGGGACATCTCTAGTGCAGAA.

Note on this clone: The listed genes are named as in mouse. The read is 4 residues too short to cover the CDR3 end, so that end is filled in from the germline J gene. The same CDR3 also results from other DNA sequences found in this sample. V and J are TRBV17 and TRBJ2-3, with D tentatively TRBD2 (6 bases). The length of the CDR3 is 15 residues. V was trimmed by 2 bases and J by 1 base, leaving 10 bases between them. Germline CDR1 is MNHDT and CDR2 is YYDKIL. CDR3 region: CASSRSGGGAETLYF. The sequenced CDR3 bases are TGTGCTAGCAGTAGAAGTGGGGGTGGTGCAGAA.

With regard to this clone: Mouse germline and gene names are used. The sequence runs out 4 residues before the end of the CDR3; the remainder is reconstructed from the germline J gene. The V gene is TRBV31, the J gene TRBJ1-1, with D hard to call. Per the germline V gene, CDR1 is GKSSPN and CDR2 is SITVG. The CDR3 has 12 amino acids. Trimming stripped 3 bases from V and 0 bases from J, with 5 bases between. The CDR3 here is CAWSMSNTEVFF. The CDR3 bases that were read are TGTGCCTGGAGCATGTCAAACACA. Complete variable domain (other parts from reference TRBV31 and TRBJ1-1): AQTIHQWPVAEIKAVGSPLSLGCTIKGKSSPNLYWYWQATGGTLQQLFYSITVGQVESVVQLNLSASRPKDDQFILSTEKLLLSHSGFYLCAWSMSNTEVFFGKGTRLTVV.

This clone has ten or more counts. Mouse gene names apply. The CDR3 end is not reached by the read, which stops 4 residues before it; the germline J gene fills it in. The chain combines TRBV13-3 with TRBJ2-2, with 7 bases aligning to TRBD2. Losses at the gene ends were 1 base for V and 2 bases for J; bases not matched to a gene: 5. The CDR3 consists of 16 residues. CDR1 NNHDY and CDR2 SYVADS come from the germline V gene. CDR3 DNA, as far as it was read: TGTGCCAGCAGTGATCTGGGGGAGAGGAACACCGGG. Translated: CASSDLGERNTG. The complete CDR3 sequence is CASSDLGERNTGQLYF.